This TCR beta chain was retrieved from a study of response to subunit inactivated influenza vaccine. The CDR3 totals 15 residues. CDR1 is SGHTA, CDR2 FQGNSA, per germline. The V end lost 4 bases, the J end lost 4 bases, and 16 bases lay between the germline ends. Each CDR3 protein is one row after TCRdb ran MiXCR on the RT-PCR reads. The sample carries about 540,000 distinct CDR3 sequences, roughly 25% recorded once. This same sample was also part of a study on T cells expressing NK-cell markers. That study reports: 5'RACE template switching with UMIs generated TCR beta cDNA. These clonotypes, the leaders elsewhere, also led the CD3+CD56-NKG2C+ fraction in several donors. HCMV specificity of the expanded NKG2C+ T cell clones was not established.

Sequencing was performed on CD4+ T cells sorted from PBMCs, taken roughly 13 days after vaccination. The chain links TRBV7-2 to TRBJ1-2; D is possibly TRBD1 (6 bases). The receptor's source is a man between 45 and 60 years old who received an inactivated influenza vaccine. The CDR3 loop reads CASSSIPQGLYGYTF. Here the CDR3 DNA reads TGTGCCAGCAGCTCCATACCACAGGGTCTCTATGGCTACACCTTC.